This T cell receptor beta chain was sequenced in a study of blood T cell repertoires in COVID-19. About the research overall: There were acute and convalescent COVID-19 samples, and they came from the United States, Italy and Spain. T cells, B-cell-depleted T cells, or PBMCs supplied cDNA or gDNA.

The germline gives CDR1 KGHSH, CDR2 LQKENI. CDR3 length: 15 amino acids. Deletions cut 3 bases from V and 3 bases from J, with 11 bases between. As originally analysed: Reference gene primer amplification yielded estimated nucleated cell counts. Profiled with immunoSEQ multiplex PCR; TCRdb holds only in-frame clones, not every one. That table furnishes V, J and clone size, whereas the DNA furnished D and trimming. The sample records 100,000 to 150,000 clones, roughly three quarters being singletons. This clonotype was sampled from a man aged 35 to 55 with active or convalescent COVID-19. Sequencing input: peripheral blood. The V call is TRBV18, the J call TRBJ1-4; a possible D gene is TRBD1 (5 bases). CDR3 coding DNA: TGTGCCAGCTCACCTAAGACAGACCCTAATGAAAAACTGTTTTTT. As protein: CASSPKTDPNEKLFF.